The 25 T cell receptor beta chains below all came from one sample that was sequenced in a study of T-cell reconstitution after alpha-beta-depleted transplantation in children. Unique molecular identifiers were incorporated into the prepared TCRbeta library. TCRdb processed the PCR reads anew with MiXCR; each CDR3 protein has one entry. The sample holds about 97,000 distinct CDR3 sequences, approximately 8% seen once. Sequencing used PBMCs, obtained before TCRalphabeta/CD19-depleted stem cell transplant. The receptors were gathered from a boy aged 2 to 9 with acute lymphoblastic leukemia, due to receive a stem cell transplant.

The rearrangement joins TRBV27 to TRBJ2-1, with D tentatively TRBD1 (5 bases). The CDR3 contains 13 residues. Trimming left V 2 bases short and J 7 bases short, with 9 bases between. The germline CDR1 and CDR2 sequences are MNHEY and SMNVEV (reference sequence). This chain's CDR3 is CASSLVRVNEQFF. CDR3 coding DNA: TGTGCCAGCAGTTTAGTCAGGGTGAATGAGCAGTTCTTC.

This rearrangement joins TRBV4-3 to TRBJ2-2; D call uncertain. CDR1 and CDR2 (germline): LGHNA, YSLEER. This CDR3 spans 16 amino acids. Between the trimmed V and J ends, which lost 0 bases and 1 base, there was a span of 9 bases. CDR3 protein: CASSQDLSRNTGELFF. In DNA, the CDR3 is TGCGCCAGCAGCCAAGATCTGTCCAGGAACACCGGGGAGCTGTTTTTT.

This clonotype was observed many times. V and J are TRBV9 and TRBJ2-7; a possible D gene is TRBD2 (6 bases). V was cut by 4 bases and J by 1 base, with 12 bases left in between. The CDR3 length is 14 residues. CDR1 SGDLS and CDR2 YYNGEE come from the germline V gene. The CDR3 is CASSPRDFSYEQYF. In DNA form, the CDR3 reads TGTGCCAGCAGCCCCCGGGACTTTTCCTACGAGCAGTACTTC.

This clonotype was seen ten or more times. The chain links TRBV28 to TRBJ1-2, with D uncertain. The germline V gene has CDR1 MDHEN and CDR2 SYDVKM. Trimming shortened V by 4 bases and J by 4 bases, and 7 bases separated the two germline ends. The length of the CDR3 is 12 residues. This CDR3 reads CASSSSSYGYTF. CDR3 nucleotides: TGTGCCAGCAGTTCCTCCTCCTATGGCTACACCTTC.

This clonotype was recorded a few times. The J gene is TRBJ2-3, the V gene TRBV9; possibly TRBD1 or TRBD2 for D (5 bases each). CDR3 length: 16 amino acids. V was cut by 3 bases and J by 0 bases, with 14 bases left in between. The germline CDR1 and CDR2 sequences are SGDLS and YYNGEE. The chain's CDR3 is CASSALGESSTDTQYF. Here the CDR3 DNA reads TGTGCCAGCAGCGCTCTAGGGGAGAGCAGCACAGATACGCAGTATTTT.

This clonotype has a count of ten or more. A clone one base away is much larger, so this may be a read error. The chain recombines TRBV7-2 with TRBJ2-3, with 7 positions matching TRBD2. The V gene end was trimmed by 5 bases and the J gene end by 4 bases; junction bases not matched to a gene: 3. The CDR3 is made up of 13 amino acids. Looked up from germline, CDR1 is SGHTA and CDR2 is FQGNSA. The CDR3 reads CASSPTSPDTQYF. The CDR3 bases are TGTGCCAGCAGCCCGACTAGCCCAGATACGCAGTATTTT. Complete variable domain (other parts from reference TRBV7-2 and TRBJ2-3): GAGVSQSPSNKVTEKGKDVELRCDPISGHTALYWYRQSLGQGLEFLIYFQGNSAPDKSGLPSDRFSAERTGGSVSTLTIQRTQQEDSAVYLCASSPTSPDTQYFGPGTRLTVL.

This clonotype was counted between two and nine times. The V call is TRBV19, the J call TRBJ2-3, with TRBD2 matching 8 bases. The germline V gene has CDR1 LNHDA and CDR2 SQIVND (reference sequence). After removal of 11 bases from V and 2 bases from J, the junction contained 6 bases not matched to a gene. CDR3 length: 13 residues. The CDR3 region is CACTAGDTDTQYF. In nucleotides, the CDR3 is TGTGCCTGTACAGCGGGGGACACAGATACGCAGTATTTT.

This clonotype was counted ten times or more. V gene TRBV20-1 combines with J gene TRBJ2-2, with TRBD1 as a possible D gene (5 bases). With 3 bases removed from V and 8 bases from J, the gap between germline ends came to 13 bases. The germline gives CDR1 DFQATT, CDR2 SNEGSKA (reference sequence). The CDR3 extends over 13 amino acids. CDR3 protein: CSARKAGAGELFF. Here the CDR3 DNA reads TGCAGTGCTAGGAAGGCTGGGGCAGGGGAGCTGTTTTTT.

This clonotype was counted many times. DNA of the CDR3: TGCAGTGCTAGAGAGGCAGGACAGCAAGAGACCCAGTACTTC. Residues: CSAREAGQQETQYF. This chain links TRBV20-1 with TRBJ2-5; D might be TRBD1 (6 bases). The CDR3 sequence is 14 residues long. From germline, CDR1 is DFQATT and CDR2 SNEGSKA (reference sequence). Trimming shortened V by 0 bases and J by 2 bases, and 10 bases separated the two germline ends.

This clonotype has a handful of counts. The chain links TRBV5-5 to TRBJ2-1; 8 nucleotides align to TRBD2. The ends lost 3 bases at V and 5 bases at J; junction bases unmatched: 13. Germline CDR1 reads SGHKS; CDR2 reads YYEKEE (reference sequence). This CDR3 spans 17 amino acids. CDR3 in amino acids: CASSSPIAGTHHNEQFF. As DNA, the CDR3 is TGTGCCAGCAGCTCACCTATAGCGGGGACGCACCACAATGAGCAGTTCTTC.

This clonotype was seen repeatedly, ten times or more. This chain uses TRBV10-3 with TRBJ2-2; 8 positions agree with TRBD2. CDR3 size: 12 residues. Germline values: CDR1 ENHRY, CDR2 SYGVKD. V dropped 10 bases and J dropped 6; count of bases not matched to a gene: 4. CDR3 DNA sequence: TGTGCCACCTCGGGGGGGCCCGGGGAGCTGTTTTTT. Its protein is CATSGGPGELFF.

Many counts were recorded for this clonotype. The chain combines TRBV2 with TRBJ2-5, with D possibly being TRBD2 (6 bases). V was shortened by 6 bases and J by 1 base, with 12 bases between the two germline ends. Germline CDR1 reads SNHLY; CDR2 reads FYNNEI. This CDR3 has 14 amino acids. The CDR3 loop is CASSRDFAQETQYF. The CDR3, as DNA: TGTGCCAGCAGCCGGGACTTTGCCCAAGAGACCCAGTACTTC. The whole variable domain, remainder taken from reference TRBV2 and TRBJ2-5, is EPEVTQTPSHQVTQMGQEVILRCVPISNHLYFYWYRQILGQKVEFLVSFYNNEISEKSEIFDDQFSVERPDGSNFTLKIRSTKLEDSAMYFCASSRDFAQETQYFGPGTRLLVL.

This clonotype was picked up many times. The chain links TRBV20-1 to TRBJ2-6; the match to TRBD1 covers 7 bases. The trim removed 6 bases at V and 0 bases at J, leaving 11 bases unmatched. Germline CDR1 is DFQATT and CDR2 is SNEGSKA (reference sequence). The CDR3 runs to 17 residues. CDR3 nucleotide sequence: TGCAGTGCGGTTTCGGACAGGAAGTTCTCTGGGGCCAACGTCCTGACTTTC. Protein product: CSAVSDRKFSGANVLTF.

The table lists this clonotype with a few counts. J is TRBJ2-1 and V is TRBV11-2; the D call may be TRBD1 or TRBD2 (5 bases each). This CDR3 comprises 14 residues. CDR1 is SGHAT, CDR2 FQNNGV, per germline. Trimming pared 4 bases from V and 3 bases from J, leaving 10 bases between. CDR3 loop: CASSSGPGYNEQFF. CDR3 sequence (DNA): TGTGCCAGCAGCTCGGGACCGGGCTACAATGAGCAGTTCTTC.

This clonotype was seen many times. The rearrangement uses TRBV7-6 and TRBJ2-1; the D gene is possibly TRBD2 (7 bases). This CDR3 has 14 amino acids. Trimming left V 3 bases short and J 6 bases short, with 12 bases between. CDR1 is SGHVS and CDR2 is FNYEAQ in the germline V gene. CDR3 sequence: CASSFGGGRNEQFF. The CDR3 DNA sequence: TGTGCCAGCAGCTTTGGGGGGGGGCGCAATGAGCAGTTCTTC.

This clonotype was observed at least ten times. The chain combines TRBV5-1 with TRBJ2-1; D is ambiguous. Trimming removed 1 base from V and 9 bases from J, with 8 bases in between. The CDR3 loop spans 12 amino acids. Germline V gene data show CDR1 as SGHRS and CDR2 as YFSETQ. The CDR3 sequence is CASSLSRIEQFF. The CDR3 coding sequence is TGCGCCAGCAGCTTGTCACGCATTGAGCAGTTCTTC.

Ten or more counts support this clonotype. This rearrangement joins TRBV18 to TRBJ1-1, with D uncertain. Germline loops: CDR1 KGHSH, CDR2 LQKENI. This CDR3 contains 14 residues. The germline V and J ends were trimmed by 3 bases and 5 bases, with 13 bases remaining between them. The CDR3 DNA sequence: TGTGCCAGCTCACCTGGGAGTATTGGGACTGAAGCTTTCTTT. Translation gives CASSPGSIGTEAFF.

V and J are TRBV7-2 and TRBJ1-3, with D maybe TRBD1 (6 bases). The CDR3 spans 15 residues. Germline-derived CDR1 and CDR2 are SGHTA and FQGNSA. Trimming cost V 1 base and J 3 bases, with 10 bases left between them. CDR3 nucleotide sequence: TGTGCCAGCAGCTTAGACGCAGGGGATGGAAACACCATATATTTT. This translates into CASSLDAGDGNTIYF.

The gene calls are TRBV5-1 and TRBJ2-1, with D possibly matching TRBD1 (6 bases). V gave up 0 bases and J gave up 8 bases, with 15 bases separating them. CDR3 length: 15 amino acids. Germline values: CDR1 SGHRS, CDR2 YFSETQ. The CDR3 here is CASSLVQGQAHEQFF. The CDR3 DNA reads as TGCGCCAGCAGCTTGGTACAGGGCCAAGCACATGAGCAGTTCTTC.

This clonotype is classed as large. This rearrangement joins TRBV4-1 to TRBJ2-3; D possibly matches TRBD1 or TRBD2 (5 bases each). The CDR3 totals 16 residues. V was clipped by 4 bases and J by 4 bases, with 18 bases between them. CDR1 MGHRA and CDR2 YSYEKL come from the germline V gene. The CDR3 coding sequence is TGCGCCAGCAGCCGCACAGAGTTCGGGGCTGCAGATACGCAGTATTTT. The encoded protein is CASSRTEFGAADTQYF.

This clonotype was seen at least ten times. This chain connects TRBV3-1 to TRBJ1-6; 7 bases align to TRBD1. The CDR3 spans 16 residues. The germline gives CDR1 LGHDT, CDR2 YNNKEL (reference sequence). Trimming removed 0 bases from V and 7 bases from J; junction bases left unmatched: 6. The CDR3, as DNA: TGTGCCAGCAGCCAAGAACCAGGGGGGTACAATTCACCCCTCCACTTT. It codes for CASSQEPGGYNSPLHF.

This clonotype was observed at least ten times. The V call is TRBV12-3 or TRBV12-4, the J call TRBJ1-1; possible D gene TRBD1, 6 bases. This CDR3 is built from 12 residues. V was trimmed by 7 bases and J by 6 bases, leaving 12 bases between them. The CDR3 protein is CASMGARAEAFF. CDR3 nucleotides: TGTGCCAGCATGGGGGCCAGGGCTGAAGCTTTCTTT.

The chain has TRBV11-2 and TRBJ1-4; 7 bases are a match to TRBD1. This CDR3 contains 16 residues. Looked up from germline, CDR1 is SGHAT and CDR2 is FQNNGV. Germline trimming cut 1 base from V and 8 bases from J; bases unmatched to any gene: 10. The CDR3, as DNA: TGTGCCAGCAGCTTAGGCGTCGGCCTAGGGGGCGAAAAACTGTTTTTT. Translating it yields CASSLGVGLGGEKLFF.

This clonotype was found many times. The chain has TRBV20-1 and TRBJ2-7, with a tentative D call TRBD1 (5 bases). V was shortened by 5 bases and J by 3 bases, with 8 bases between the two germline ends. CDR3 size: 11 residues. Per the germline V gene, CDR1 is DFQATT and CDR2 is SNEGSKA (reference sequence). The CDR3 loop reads CSADDSYEQYF. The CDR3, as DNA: TGCAGTGCTGACGACAGCTACGAGCAGTACTTC.

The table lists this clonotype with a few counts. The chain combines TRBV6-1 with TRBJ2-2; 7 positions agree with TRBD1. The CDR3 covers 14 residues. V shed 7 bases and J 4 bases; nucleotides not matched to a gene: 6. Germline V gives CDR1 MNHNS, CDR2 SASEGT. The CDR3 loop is CASIPTGPTGELFF. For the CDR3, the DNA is TGTGCCAGCATTCCGACAGGGCCCACCGGGGAGCTGTTTTTT.